The subject of this entry is one T cell receptor beta chain. The CDR3 covers 16 residues. Trimming removed 4 bases from V and 0 bases from J, with 13 bases in between. Germline values: CDR1 LGHDT, CDR2 YNNKEL (reference sequence). This record belongs to a study of blood T cell repertoires in COVID-19. Background on the study: Whether acute or convalescent, the COVID-19 samples came from the United States, Italy and Spain. T cells, B-cell-depleted T cells, or PBMCs supplied cDNA or gDNA.

Data came from immunoSEQ multiplex PCR; TCRdb stores just in-frame clones and leaves some out. The sample records about 78,000 clones, about 93% being singletons. This receptor was obtained from a woman aged 80 or over with acute or convalescent COVID-19. The chain has TRBV3-1 (or the pseudogene TRBV3-2) and TRBJ2-4; maybe TRBD1 (6 bases). Sequencing was performed on peripheral blood. CDR3 loop: CASSPRTDLAKNIQYF. CDR3 nucleotides: TGTGCCAGCAGCCCCCGGACAGATTTAGCCAAAAACATTCAGTACTTC.